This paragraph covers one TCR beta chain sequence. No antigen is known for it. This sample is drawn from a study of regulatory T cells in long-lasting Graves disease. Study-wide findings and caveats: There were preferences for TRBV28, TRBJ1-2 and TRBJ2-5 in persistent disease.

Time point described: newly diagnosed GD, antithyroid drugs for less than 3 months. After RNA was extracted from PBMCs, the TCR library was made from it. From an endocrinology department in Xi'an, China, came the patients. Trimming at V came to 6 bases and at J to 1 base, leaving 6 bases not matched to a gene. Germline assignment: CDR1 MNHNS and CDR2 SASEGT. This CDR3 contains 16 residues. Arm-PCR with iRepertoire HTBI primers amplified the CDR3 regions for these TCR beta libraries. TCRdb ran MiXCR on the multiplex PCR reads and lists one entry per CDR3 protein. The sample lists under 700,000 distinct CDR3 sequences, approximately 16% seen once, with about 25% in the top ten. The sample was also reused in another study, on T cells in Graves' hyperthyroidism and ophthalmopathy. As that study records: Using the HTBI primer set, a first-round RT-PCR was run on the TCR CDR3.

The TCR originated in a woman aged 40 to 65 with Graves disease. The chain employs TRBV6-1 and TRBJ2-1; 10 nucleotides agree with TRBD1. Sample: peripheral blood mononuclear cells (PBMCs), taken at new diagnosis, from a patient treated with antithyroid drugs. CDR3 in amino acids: CASRGTGVSSYNEQFF. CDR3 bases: TGTGCCAGCAGAGGGACAGGGGTCAGTTCCTACAATGAGCAGTTCTTC.